These T cell receptor beta chains were read from a single sample in a study of T-cell memory formation after mild COVID-19. Each CDR3 protein gets one entry after TCRdb re-called the 5' RACE reads with MiXCR. The table lists roughly 200,000 distinct CDR3 sequences, approximately 20% of them singletons, with roughly 2.3% in the top ten. The specimen sequenced was PBMCs or a T cell subset sorted from them (not recorded which). These receptors all stem from an adult woman who had mild COVID-19 (a few samples of this study predate the infection). Cell type and time point are not known. Each CDR3 is given with its conserved first and last residue. A D gene is named only where the DNA matches it firmly. The size entry is marked missing in some rows and otherwise reads once, few, many or a size class.

j_call cdr3_length v_call clone_size d_call cdr3_nt cdr3_aa
TRBJ2-5 13 TRBV12-3/TRBV12-4 many TRBD2 TGTGCCAGCAGAGCTCCTAGCGGGGAGACCCAGTACTTC CASRAPSGETQYF
TRBJ1-2 15 TRBV7-2 many - TGTGCCAGCAGCCCACAGACAGGCCCTAACTATGGCTACACCTTC CASSPQTGPNYGYTF
TRBJ2-7 16 TRBV6-5 - TRBD2 TGTGCCAGCACCCGACAACTCACTAGCGGGGGAAGCGAGCAGTACTTC CASTRQLTSGGSEQYF
TRBJ2-3 15 TRBV5-1 - - TGCGCCAGTAGGAGACCCTCAGGAGTTGCAGATACGCAGTATTTT CASRRPSGVADTQYF
TRBJ2-5 15 TRBV5-1 few TRBD2 TGCGCCAGCAGCCCCGAAGCGGGGGGGAGCGAGACCCAGTACTTC CASSPEAGGSETQYF
TRBJ2-3 13 TRBV12-3/TRBV12-4 many - TGTGCCAGCAGACGAGTGGGCACAGATACGCAGTATTTT CASRRVGTDTQYF
TRBJ2-7 14 TRBV11-3 few TRBD2 TGTGCCAGCAGCCTAGGGTCTAGCGGGGGCCTGCAGTACTTC CASSLGSSGGLQYF
TRBJ1-1 14 TRBV18 few - TGTGCCAGCTCACGAAACGGAAAGAACACTGAAGCTTTCTTT CASSRNGKNTEAFF
TRBJ2-1 15 TRBV7-6 many TRBD2 TGTGCCAGCAGCCAAGAACTAGCGCGCATCAATGAGCAGTTCTTC CASSQELARINEQFF
TRBJ1-5 15 TRBV5-5 many - TGTGCCAGCAGCTTGGTGGGGGGCCCCAATCAGCCCCAGCATTTT CASSLVGGPNQPQHF
TRBJ2-3 16 TRBV3-1 few - TGTGCCAGCAGCCAAGAATCAACGGGGAGCACAGATACGCAGTATTTT CASSQESTGSTDTQYF
TRBJ2-5 17 TRBV4-2 once - TGTGCCAGCAGCCAAGGGCGCGAGGGATGGGGTCCAGAGACCCAGTACTTC CASSQGREGWGPETQYF
TRBJ2-5 15 TRBV4-2 - - TGTGCCAGCAGCCAACACCCCGGGGGGCGGGAGACCCAGTACTTC CASSQHPGGRETQYF
TRBJ1-4 20 TRBV12-3/TRBV12-4 few - TGTGCCAGCAGTTTAGGAGATGGGGTGATGCTTCTTTCCACTAATGAAAAACTGTTTTTT CASSLGDGVMLLSTNEKLFF
TRBJ1-1 13 TRBV5-1 - - TGCGCCAGCAGGTCGACCCACAACACTGAAGCTTTCTTT CASRSTHNTEAFF
TRBJ2-2 14 TRBV7-9 few - TGTGCCAGCAGCTTAGGTACTAGCTCCGGGGAGCTGTTTTTT CASSLGTSSGELFF
TRBJ1-2 14 TRBV12-3/TRBV12-4 - - TGTGCCAGCAGTCCTACGGGGGCTGGCTATGGCTACACCTTC CASSPTGAGYGYTF
TRBJ1-1 14 TRBV6-2/TRBV6-3 - TRBD1 TGTGCCAGCACCTACAGACAGGGAGTCACTGAAGCTTTCTTT CASTYRQGVTEAFF
TRBJ2-3 13 TRBV2 - TRBD1 TGTGCCAGCCGGACAGGGGCGACAGATACGCAGTATTTT CASRTGATDTQYF
TRBJ1-5 16 TRBV11-2 - TRBD1 TGTGCCAGCAGCCCCGGGACAGGGCTTAGCAATCAGCCCCAGCATTTT CASSPGTGLSNQPQHF
TRBJ1-5 14 TRBV7-2 - - TGTGCCAGCAGCCAGGCAGGGGGCAATCAGCCCCAGCATTTT CASSQAGGNQPQHF
TRBJ1-1 13 TRBV6-6 few - TGTGCCAGCAGAAAAGGGACTAACACTGAAGCTTTCTTT CASRKGTNTEAFF
TRBJ2-5 14 TRBV12-3/TRBV12-4 - TRBD2 TGTGCCAGCAGTTTATCAGCGGGAAGCGAGACCCAGTACTTC CASSLSAGSETQYF
TRBJ2-3 13 TRBV12-3/TRBV12-4 - - TGTGCCACCTCAGGGGACCCCGGAGATACGCAGTATTTT CATSGDPGDTQYF
TRBJ2-7 16 TRBV11-1 - TRBD1 TGTGCCAGCAGCCCCCACCACGGGACAGGGGATAACGAGCAGTACTTC CASSPHHGTGDNEQYF
TRBJ2-3 17 TRBV27 - TRBD2 TGTGCCAGCAGTTTACCGGCTTCTAGCGGGTCCGCAGATACGCAGTATTTT CASSLPASSGSADTQYF
TRBJ2-2 15 TRBV6-2/TRBV6-3 few - TGTGCCAGCAGTGACCGGACAGTAGCAAGCGGGGAGCTGTTTTTT CASSDRTVASGELFF
TRBJ2-7 15 TRBV7-3 many - TGTGCCAGCAGCTTATTAGCGGAAAGCTCCTACGAGCAGTACTTC CASSLLAESSYEQYF
TRBJ1-5 15 TRBV30 few - TGTGCCTGGAGAGGCACCAGTTATAGCAATCAGCCCCAGCATTTT CAWRGTSYSNQPQHF
TRBJ1-1 16 TRBV21-1 few - TGTGCCAGCAGCCCCTGGGGAAAGGGGCGGGACACTGAAGCTTTCTTT CASSPWGKGRDTEAFF
TRBJ2-3 16 TRBV7-3 - TRBD2 TGTGCCAGCAGCTTAAGTAGCGGGGGGGCCTTAGATACGCAGTATTTT CASSLSSGGALDTQYF
TRBJ1-5 13 TRBV30 few - TGTGCCTGGAGCCGAGGAGATAATCAGCCCCAGCATTTT CAWSRGDNQPQHF
TRBJ2-3 16 TRBV7-3 - TRBD2 TGTGCCAGCAGCGCAGGCGGGGGGCCTCACACAGATACGCAGTATTTT CASSAGGGPHTDTQYF
TRBJ2-1 11 TRBV7-6 - - TGTGCCAGCAGCCTTCGAACTGAGCAGTTCTTC CASSLRTEQFF
TRBJ2-1 11 TRBV11-3 - - TGTGCCAGCAGCTCGGCCCTTCAGCAGTTCTTC CASSSALQQFF
TRBJ1-1 16 TRBV7-9 - TRBD1 TGTGCCAGCAGCTTAGATTACGGGACAGGGGCATCTGAAGCTTTCTTT CASSLDYGTGASEAFF
TRBJ1-1 15 TRBV7-3 few - TGTGTCAGCAGCCCGTCCGCCCGGTCGGACACTGAAGCTTTCTTT CVSSPSARSDTEAFF
TRBJ2-1 17 TRBV14 - TRBD1 TGTGCCAGCAGCCAAGATCTCGGGACAGCAATATACAATGAGCAGTTCTTC CASSQDLGTAIYNEQFF
TRBJ2-7 13 TRBV5-1 many TRBD1 TGCGCCAGCAGCGCCGGACAGGGCTACGAGCAGTACTTC CASSAGQGYEQYF
TRBJ1-6 18 TRBV4-1 few - TGCGCCAGCAGCCAAGAAGTAAGGGGGACGGTGGGTGGTTCACCCCTCCACTTT CASSQEVRGTVGGSPLHF
TRBJ1-5 16 TRBV7-2 - - TGTGCCAGCAGCCGTGGGGGGGGAATTAGCAATCAGCCCCAGCATTTT CASSRGGGISNQPQHF
TRBJ1-4 14 TRBV6-6 - TRBD1 TGTTCCAGCGGAAGACAGGGGCGGGGTGAAAAACTGTTTTTT CSSGRQGRGEKLFF
TRBJ1-1 13 TRBV19 - TRBD1 TGTGCCAGCGGGAGGACAGGGAAGAGTGAAGCTTTCTTT CASGRTGKSEAFF
TRBJ1-5 15 TRBV4-1 few - TGCGCCAGCAGCCAATCAAGGGTGGGCAATCAGCCCCAGCATTTT CASSQSRVGNQPQHF
TRBJ2-3 17 TRBV12-3/TRBV12-4 - TRBD2 TGTGCCAGCAGTGCGTCTCAGCGGGGGGGCTTCACAGATACGCAGTATTTT CASSASQRGGFTDTQYF
TRBJ2-4 15 TRBV15 - - TGTGCCACCAGCAGAGATGACCGGGACGTATACATTCAGTACTTC CATSRDDRDVYIQYF
TRBJ1-2 13 TRBV6-1 few - TGTGCCAGCATTAAGACTCCTTACGATGGCTACACCTTC CASIKTPYDGYTF
TRBJ2-3 13 TRBV20-1 many TRBD2 TGCAGTGCTATACCTAGCGGGAGAGATACGCAGTATTTT CSAIPSGRDTQYF
TRBJ2-1 15 TRBV24-1 many - TGTGCCACCAGGACTACCGGGGGCAGCTACAATGAGCAGTTCTTC CATRTTGGSYNEQFF
TRBJ1-5 17 TRBV5-5 - - TGTGCCAGCAGCTTGGCCCCGACAAGGGGCGGTATTCAGCCCCAGCATTTT CASSLAPTRGGIQPQHF
TRBJ2-3 18 TRBV20-1 many TRBD2 TGCAGTGCTAGAGATTTGAGACGAAGCGGGGGCTACACAGATACGCAGTATTTT CSARDLRRSGGYTDTQYF
TRBJ2-2 17 TRBV20-1 - - TGCAGTGCTAGAGATCCCGCGGTAATGGCGAACACCGGGGAGCTGTTTTTT CSARDPAVMANTGELFF
TRBJ2-7 13 TRBV3-1 - TRBD2 TGTGCCAGCAGCCAATTCGGCGGGGGCGAGCAGTACTTC CASSQFGGGEQYF
TRBJ2-3 14 TRBV21-1 many - TGTGCCAGCAGTGACAGGGGAAGAGAGGATACGCAGTATTTT CASSDRGREDTQYF